This entry concerns a single T cell receptor (beta chain). Authors' methods: By means of reference gene primer amplification, nucleated cell counts were estimated. The repertoire was sequenced with immunoSEQ multiplex PCR; TCRdb's copy has only in-frame clones and lacks some. V and J calls and clone size are as listed in that table; D and trimming were resolved from the DNA. The sample carries over 200,000 clones, about four fifths recorded once. The data originate from a study of blood T cell repertoires in COVID-19. Background on the study: Acute-phase and convalescent COVID-19 samples originated in the United States, Italy and Spain. PBMCs, B-cell-depleted T cells, or T cells were the source of the cDNA or gDNA that made up the material.

There are 14 residues in the CDR3. The V and J ends lost 2 bases and 8 bases respectively, with 15 bases between them. Germline-derived CDR1 and CDR2 are SGHTA and FQGNSA. The rearrangement links TRBV7-2 to TRBJ1-2; a possible D gene is TRBD1 (5 bases). This TCR derives from a woman in her thirties or forties with acute or convalescent COVID-19. Sequencing was done on a sample of peripheral blood. The CDR3 here is CASSLRGGVSGYTF. Here the CDR3 DNA reads TGTGCCAGCAGCTTAAGGGGTGGGGTTAGCGGCTACACCTTC.